This TCR beta chain comes out of a study of T cells in localized non-small cell lung cancer. Each adjacent lung sample was taken at least 2 cm from the tumor margin and was free of atypia. Assay used: immunoSEQ multiplex PCR; TCRdb lists only in-frame clones, some missing. Of roughly 670 clones listed, roughly 20% are singletons. In germline, CDR1 is MDHEN, CDR2 SYDVKM. The CDR3 is 15 amino acids. Between the trimmed V and J ends, which lost 7 bases and 2 bases, there was a span of 15 bases. The chain combines TRBV28 with TRBJ2-1; possibly TRBD1 for D (6 bases). This material consisted of normal lung tissue next to the tumor, taken before any cancer treatment. This TCR was sampled from a woman between 40 and 69 years old with stage II squamous cell lung carcinoma. Written as DNA, the CDR3 is TGTGCCAGCACCCGGACAGTCAACCCCTACAATGAGCAGTTCTTC. Amino acids: CASTRTVNPYNEQFF.